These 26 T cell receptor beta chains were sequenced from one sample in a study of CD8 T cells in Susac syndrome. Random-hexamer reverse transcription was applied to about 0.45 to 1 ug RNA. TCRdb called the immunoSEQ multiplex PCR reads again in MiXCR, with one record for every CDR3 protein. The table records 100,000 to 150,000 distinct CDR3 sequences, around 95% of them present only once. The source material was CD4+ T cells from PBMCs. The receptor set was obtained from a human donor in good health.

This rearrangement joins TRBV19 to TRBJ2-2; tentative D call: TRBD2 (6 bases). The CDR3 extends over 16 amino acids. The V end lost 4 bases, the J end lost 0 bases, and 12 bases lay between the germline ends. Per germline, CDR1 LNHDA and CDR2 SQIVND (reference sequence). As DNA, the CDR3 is TGTGCCAGTAGTAAATCGGGGGATCCGAACACCGGGGAGCTGTTTTTT. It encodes CASSKSGDPNTGELFF.

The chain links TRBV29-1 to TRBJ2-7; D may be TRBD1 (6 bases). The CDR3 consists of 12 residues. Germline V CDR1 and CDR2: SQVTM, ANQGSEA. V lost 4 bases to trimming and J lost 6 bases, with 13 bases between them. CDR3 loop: CSVGGQGGEQYF. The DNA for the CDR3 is TGCAGCGTTGGGGGGCAGGGCGGCGAGCAGTACTTC.

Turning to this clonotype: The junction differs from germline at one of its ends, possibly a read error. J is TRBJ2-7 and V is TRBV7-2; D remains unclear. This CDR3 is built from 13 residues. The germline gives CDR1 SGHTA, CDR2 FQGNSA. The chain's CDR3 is CASSPMGLSNKLF. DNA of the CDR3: TGTGCCAGCAGCCCGATGGGTCTATCGAATAAACTTTTC.

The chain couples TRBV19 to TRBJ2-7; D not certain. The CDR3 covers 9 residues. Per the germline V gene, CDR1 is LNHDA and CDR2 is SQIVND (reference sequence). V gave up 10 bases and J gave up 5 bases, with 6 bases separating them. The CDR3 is CATGHEQYF. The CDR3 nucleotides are TGTGCCACCGGGCACGAGCAGTACTTC.

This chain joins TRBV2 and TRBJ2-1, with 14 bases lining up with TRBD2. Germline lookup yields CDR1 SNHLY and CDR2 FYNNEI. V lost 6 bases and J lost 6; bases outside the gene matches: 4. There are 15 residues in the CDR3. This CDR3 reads CASRETSGRGNEQFF. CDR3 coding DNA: TGTGCCAGCAGGGAGACTAGCGGGAGGGGCAATGAGCAGTTCTTC.

The CDR3 DNA follows: TGTGCCAGCAGCCACACCGTTTCGGGGGATGAGCAGTTCTTC. It encodes CASSHTVSGDEQFF. The chain links TRBV3-1 to TRBJ2-1; tentatively, D is TRBD2 (6 bases). Germline values: CDR1 LGHDT, CDR2 YNNKEL (reference sequence). The CDR3 covers 14 residues. V was pared by 3 bases and J by 8 bases, with 14 bases between.

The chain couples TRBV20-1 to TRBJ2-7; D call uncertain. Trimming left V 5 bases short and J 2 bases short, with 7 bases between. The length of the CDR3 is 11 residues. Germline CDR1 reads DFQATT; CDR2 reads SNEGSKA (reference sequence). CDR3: CSAEETYEQYF. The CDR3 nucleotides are TGCAGTGCTGAAGAAACCTACGAGCAGTACTTC.

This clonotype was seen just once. The CDR3 DNA reads TGTGCCAGCAGTTTGGCCGAGAATTCAGATACGCAGTATTTT. It codes for CASSLAENSDTQYF. The J gene is TRBJ2-3, the V gene TRBV12-3 or TRBV12-4, with D hard to call. There are 14 residues in the CDR3. The V end was cut by 3 bases, the J end by 4 bases, with 11 bases between.

The CDR3 sequence is CAINEDRSLGEQFF. In DNA, the CDR3 is TGTGCCATCAACGAGGACAGGTCGCTAGGTGAGCAGTTCTTC. The chain combines TRBV10-3 with TRBJ2-1; 7 positions match TRBD1. Germline CDR1 ENHRY, CDR2 SYGVKD. This CDR3 comprises 14 residues. V gave up 7 bases and J gave up 9 bases; unmatched junction bases: 12.

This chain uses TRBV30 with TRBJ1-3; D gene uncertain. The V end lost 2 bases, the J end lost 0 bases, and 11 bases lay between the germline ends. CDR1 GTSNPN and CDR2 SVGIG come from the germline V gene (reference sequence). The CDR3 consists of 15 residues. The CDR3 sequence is CAWSRWESSGNTIYF. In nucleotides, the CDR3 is TGTGCCTGGAGTAGGTGGGAGAGCTCTGGAAACACCATATATTTT.

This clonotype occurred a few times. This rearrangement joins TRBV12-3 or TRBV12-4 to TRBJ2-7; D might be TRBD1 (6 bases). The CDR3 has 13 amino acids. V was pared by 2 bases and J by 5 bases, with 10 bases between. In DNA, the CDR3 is TGTGCCAGCAGTTTACAGGGGTTCCACGAGCAGTACTTC. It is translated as CASSLQGFHEQYF.

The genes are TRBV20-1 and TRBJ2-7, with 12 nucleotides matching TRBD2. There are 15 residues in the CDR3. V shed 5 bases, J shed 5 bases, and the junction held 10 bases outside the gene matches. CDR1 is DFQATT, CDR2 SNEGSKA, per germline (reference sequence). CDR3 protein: CSADGGLAGRNEQYF. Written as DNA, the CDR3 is TGCAGTGCTGACGGGGGACTAGCGGGTCGGAACGAGCAGTACTTC.

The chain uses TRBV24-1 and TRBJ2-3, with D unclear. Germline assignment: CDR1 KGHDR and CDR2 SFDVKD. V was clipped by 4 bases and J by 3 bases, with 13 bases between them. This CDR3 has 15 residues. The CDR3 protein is CATSDPGHQTDTQYF. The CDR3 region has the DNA TGTGCCACCAGTGACCCCGGTCATCAGACAGATACGCAGTATTTT.

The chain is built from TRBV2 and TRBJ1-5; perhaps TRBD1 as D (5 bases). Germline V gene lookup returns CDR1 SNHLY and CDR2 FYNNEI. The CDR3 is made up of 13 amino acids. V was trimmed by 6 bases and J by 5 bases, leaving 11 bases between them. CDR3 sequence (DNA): TGTGCCAGCAGCCTTTGGGGCTATCAGCCCCAGCATTTT. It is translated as CASSLWGYQPQHF.

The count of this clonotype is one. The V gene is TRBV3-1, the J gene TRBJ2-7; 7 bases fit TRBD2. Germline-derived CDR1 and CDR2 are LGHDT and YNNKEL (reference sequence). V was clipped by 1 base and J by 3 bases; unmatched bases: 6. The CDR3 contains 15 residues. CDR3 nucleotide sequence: TGTGCCAGCAGCCAAGGAGGCGGGAGTCTCTACGAGCAGTACTTC. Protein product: CASSQGGGSLYEQYF.

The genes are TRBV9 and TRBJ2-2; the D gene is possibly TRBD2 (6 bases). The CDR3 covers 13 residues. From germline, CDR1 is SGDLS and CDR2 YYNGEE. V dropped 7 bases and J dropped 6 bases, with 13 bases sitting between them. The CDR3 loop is CASERALSGELFF. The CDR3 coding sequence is TGTGCCAGCGAGCGGGCCCTCTCCGGGGAGCTGTTTTTT.

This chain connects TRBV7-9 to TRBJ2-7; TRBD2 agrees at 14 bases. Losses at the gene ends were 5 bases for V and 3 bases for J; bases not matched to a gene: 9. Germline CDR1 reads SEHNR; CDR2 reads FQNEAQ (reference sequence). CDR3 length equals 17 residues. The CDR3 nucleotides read TGTGCCAGCAGCCCGGGACTAGCGGGAGCGAGGGGCTACGAGCAGTACTTC. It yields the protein CASSPGLAGARGYEQYF.

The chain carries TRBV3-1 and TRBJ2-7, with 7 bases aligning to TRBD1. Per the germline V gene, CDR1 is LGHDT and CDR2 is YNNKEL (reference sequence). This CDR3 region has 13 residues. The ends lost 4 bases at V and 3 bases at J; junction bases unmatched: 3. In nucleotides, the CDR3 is TGTGCCAGCAGCCCAGGGGACAGCTACGAGCAGTACTTC. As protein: CASSPGDSYEQYF.

The CDR3 loop is CASSTTGTNEKLFF. DNA for the CDR3: TGTGCCAGTAGTACGACAGGGACTAATGAAAAACTGTTTTTT. This rearrangement joins TRBV19 to TRBJ1-4, with 7 nucleotides matching TRBD1. This CDR3 has 14 residues. Germline assignment: CDR1 LNHDA and CDR2 SQIVND (reference sequence). With V trimmed by 4 bases and J by 2 bases, 1 base remained unmatched.

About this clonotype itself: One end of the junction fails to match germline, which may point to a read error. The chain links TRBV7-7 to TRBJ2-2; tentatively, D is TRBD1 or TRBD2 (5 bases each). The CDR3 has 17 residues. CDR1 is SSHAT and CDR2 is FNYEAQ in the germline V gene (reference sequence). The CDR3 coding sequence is TGTGCTAGCAGCTTGCCTCCGGGACCCGTCGCAGGCGGGGAGCTGTTTTTT. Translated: CASSLPPGPVAGGELFF.

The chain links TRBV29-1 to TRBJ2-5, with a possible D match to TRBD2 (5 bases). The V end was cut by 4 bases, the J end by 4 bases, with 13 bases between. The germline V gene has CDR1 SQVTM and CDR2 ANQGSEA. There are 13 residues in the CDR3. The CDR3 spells CSVAGSQPETQYF. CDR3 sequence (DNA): TGCAGCGTTGCGGGGAGTCAGCCAGAGACCCAGTACTTC.

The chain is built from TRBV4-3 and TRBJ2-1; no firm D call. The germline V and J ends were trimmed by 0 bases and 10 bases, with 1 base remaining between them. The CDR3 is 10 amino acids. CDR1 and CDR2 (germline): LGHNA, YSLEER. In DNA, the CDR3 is TGCGCCAGCAGCCAAGACGAGCAGTTCTTC. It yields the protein CASSQDEQFF.

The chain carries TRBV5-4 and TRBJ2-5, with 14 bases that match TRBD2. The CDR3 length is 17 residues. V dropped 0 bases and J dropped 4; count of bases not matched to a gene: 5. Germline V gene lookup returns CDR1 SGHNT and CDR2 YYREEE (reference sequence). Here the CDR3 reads CASSLGGTSGSRETQYF. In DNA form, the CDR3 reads TGTGCCAGCAGCTTGGGGGGGACTAGCGGGAGTCGAGAGACCCAGTACTTC.

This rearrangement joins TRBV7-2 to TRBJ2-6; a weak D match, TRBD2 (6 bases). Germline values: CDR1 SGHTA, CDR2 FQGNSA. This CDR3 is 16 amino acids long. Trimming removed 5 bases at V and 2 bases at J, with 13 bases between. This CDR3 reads CASSPRTGAGANVLTF. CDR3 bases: TGTGCCAGCAGCCCCCGGACGGGGGCTGGGGCCAACGTCCTGACTTTC.

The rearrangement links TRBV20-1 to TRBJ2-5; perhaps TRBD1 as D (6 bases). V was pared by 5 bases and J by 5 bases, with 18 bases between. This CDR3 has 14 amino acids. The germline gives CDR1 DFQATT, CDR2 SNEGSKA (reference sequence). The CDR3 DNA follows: TGCAGTGCTGACATTAGTCCAGGGGCCGAGACCCAGTACTTC. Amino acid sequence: CSADISPGAETQYF.

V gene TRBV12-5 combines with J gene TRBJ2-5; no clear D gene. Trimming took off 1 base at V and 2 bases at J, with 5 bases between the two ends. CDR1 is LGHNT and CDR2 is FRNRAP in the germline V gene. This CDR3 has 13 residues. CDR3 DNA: TGTGCTAGTGGTTTGGCAGTTCAAGAGACCCAGTACTTC. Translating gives CASGLAVQETQYF.